This T cell receptor (beta chain) was sequenced in a study of human T cells and chemical hapten exposure (dated by TCRdb to the early 2020s). Looking at the study overall: For sensitization, 2% DPC in acetone was applied to an approximately 2 cm by approximately 2 cm area of upper inner arm skin. For TCR sequencing, blood came from 25 to 35 alopecia patients at anywhere from one to four time points (pre-sensitization, 2, 6 and 24 weeks). This study followed changes in the peripheral blood TCR repertoire in vivo during primary and secondary sensitization of alopecia patients to the hapten diphenylcyclopropenone (DPC). Blood was sampled from patients pre-sensitization (week 0) and at 2, 6 and about 24 weeks after DPC sensitization. The libraries were sequenced as a pool, and the TCR yield per sample differed mostly because of small variations in library volumes within the pool. Throughout the study period of roughly five months, patients also received therapeutic DPC doses to the scalp every week. Patch tests used Finn chambers with 0.01% DPC on the upper back, scored after 6 days by International Contact Dermatitis Research Group standards. The patient cohort, mostly female, included alopecia areata with under or over 50% scalp involvement, alopecia totalis and alopecia universalis.

The CDR3 contains 16 residues, cysteine and phenylalanine counted. Only the CDR3 DNA stays, 48 bases, in frame from base 1. The junction carries 17 bases between V and J, which are trimmed by 2 bases and 3 bases respectively. Via the germline V gene, CDR1 is SQVTM and CDR2 ANQGSEA. In the paper's terms, the time point label means: patch test 2, 6 weeks after DPC sensitization. The treatment or condition label here, explained by the study, means: therapeutic diphenylcyclopropenone sensitization with weekly scalp DPC. Blood at each patch-test visit was drawn before the patch test was applied. To be eligible, patients had to be aged 18 to 70, diagnosed with alopecia and judged suitable for DPC therapy, while pregnant patients were excluded. Total RNA was extracted from unfractionated whole blood collected in Tempus Blood RNA tubes. Comments on this clonotype: Its antigen target is currently unknown. No base-level quality is on record; no much larger clone is a single base apart.

Receptor libraries were prepared by RACE. Data came from a NextSeq 500. Library preparation attached unique molecular identifiers to individual cDNA molecules for quantitative, reproducible TCR counting. From each blood RNA sample, both TCR alpha and TCR beta chains were sequenced. From the authors' description of their analysis: A median of approximately 100,000 TCRs per sample was observed, with a range of 23,224 to 690,600. The Decombinator software suite was used to annotate V, J and CDR3 in the TCR reads. For the PS versus PT1 abundance plots, all samples were subsampled to the same number of TCRs (28,000). Expanded TCRs were defined as absent before sensitization and observed at least eight times at the 2-week time point. Starting from the raw public reads, TCRdb applied fastp trimming at Q25, assembled clones with MiXCR and retained in-frame beta chains. Entries that share a CDR3 protein sequence are merged under the most common genes and DNA. It is TCRdb's table, rather than the study itself, that gives the V and J calls and clone size. Counted in this sample were about 80,000 distinct CDR3 sequences; roughly 10% of them appeared once. In total, the top ten clones hold approximately 2.5% of the sample.

The investigation overall reported the following: DPC sensitization did not change how many TCRs were above 1 in 1000 frequency, and no evidence was found of alterations in global repertoire structure. Repeated subsampling changed both the strength of the expansion versus patch-test correlation and the threshold at which that correlation became significant. Compared with pre-sensitization or healthy control sets, expanded TCRs formed significantly more large CDR3 similarity clusters, which is consistent with antigen-driven responses. Patch test score was positively correlated with the number of PT1 expanded TCRs, with significance at thresholds 8, 16 and 32 but not at 4. Because every patient had alopecia, a presumed autoimmune disease, the patients' immune response might differ from that of healthy individuals.

The TCR sequence derives from a woman aged 25 to 39 with alopecia areata. Some clones in this sample may be carry-over from other donors' samples. The input for sequencing was whole blood, taken in connection with sensitization to the hapten diphenylcyclopropenone (DPC). This receptor chain uses TRBV29-1 and TRBJ2-1, with TRBD2 as a weak D call on 5 bases. The bases read TGCAGCGTTGAAAAAGGAAGCGGAACCTTCTACAATGAGCAGTTCTTC. It translates as CSVEKGSGTFYNEQFF.